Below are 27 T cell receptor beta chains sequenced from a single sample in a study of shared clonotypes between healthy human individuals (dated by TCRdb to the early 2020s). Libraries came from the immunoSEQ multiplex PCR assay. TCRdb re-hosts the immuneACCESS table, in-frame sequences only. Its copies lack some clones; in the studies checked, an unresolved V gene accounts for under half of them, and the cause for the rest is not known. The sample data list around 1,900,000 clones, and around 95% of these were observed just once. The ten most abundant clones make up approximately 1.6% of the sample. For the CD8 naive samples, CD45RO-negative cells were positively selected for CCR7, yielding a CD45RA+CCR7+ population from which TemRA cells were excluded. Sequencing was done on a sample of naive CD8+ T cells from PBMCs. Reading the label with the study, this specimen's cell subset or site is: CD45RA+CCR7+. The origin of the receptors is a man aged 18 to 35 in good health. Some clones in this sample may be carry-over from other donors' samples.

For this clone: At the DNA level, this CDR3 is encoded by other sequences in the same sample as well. The CDR3: CASSTTGGEQYF. In DNA, the CDR3 is TGTGCCAGCAGCACGACAGGGGGTGAGCAGTACTTC. The rearrangement links TRBV7-9 to TRBJ2-7, with TRBD1 matching 9 bases. V was clipped by 5 bases and J by 7 bases; unmatched bases: 3. The CDR3 contains 12 residues. Per the germline V gene, CDR1 is SEHNR and CDR2 is FQNEAQ (reference sequence). Combining the CDR3 with reference TRBV7-9 and TRBJ2-7 gives the whole variable domain DTGVSQNPRHKITKRGQNVTFRCDPISEHNRLYWYRQTLGQGPEFLTYFQNEAQLEKSRLLSDRFSAERPKGSFSTLEIQRTEQGDSAMYLCASSTTGGEQYFGPGTRLTVT.

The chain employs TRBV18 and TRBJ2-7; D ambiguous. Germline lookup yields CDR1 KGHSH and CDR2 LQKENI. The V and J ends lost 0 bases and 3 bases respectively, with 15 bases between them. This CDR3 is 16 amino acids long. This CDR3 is CASSPPSARPIYEQYF. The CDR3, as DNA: TGTGCCAGCTCACCACCGTCGGCTAGACCGATCTACGAGCAGTACTTC.

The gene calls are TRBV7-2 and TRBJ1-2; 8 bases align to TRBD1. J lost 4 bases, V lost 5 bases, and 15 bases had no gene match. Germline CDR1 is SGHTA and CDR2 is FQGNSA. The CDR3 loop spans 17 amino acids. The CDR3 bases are TGTGCCAGCAGCCCCCAGGGGGCGCAGGTGATTCGCTATGGCTACACCTTC. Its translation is CASSPQGAQVIRYGYTF. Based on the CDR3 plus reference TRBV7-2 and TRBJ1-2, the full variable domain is GAGVSQSPSNKVTEKGKDVELRCDPISGHTALYWYRQSLGQGLEFLIYFQGNSAPDKSGLPSDRFSAERTGGSVSTLTIQRTQQEDSAVYLCASSPQGAQVIRYGYTFGSGTRLTVV.

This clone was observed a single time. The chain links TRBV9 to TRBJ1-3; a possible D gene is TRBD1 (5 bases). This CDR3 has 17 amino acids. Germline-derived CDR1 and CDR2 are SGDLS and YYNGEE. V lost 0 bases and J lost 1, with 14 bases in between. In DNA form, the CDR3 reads TGTGCCAGCAGCGTAGAGACCGAGGGACTTTCTGGAAACACCATATATTTT. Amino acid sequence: CASSVETEGLSGNTIYF.

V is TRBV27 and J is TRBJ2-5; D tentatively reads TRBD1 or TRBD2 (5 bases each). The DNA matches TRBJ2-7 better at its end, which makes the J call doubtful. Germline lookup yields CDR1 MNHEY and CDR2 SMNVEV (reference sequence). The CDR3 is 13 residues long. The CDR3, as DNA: TGTGCCAGCAGTGTCGGGGCTTCGTACGAGCAGTACTTC. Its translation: CASSVGASYEQYF.

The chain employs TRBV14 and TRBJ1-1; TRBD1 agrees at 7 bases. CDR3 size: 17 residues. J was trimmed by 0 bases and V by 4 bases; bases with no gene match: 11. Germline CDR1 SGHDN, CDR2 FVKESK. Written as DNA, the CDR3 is TGTGCCAGCAGCCGGTCGACAGGGAACAGGTTGAACACTGAAGCTTTCTTT. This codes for CASSRSTGNRLNTEAFF.

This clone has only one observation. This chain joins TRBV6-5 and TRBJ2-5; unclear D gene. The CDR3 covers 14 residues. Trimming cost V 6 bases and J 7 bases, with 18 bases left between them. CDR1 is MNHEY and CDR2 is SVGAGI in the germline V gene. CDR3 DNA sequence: TGTGCCAGCAGCCTCCTCGCCCGGGCCGGGACCCAGTACTTC. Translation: CASSLLARAGTQYF.

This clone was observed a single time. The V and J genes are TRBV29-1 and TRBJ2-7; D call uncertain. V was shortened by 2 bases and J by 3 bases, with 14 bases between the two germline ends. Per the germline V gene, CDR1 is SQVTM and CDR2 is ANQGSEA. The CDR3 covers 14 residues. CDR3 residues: CSVEFGGPGYEQYF. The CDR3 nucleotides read TGCAGCGTTGAATTCGGCGGACCCGGCTACGAGCAGTACTTC.

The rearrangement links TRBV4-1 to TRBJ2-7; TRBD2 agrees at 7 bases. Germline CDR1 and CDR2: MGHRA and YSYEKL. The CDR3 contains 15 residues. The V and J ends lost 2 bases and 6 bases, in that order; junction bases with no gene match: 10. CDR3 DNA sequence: TGCGCCAGCAGCCAACCTCGAGGGAGGGCTGGCGAGCAGTACTTC. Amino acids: CASSQPRGRAGEQYF.

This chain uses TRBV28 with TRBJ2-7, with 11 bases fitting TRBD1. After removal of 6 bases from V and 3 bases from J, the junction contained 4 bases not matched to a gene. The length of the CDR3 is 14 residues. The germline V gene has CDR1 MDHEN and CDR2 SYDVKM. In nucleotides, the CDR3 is TGTGCCAGCAGACTAGGGACAGGGGGCTACGAGCAGTACTTC. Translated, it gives CASRLGTGGYEQYF.

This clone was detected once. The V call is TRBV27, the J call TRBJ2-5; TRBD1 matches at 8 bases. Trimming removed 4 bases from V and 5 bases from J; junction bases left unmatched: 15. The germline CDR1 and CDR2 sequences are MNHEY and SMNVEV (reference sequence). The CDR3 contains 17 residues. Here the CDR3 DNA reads TGTGCCAGCAGTTCCTTACCCTGGGACAGGACGGGGGAGACCCAGTACTTC. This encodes CASSSLPWDRTGETQYF.

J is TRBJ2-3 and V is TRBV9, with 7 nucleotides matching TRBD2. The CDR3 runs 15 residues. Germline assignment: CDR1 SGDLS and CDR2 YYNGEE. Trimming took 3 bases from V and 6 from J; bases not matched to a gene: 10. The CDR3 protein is CASSAPHRGVDTQYF. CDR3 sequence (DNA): TGTGCCAGCAGCGCACCTCATCGGGGGGTCGATACGCAGTATTTT.

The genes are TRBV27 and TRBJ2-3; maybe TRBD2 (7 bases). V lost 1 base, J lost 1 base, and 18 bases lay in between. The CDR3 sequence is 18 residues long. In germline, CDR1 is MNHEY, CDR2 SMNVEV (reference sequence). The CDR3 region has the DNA TGTGCCAGCAGTTTATTGCTTGGTGGGAGGGGGGGCACAGATACGCAGTATTTT. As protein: CASSLLLGGRGGTDTQYF.

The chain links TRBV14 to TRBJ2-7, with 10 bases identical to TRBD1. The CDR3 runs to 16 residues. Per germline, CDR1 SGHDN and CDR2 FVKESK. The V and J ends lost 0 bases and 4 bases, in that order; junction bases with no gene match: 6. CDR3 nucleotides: TGTGCCAGCAGCCAAGATAAGGACAGGGGGATTTACGAGCAGTACTTC. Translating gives CASSQDKDRGIYEQYF.

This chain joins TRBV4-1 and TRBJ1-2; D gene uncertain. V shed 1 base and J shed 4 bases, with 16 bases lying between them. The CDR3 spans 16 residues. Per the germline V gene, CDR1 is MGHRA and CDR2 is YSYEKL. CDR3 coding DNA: TGCGCCAGCAGCCAAGGTCTAACCCTCACCAGCTATGGCTACACCTTC. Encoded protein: CASSQGLTLTSYGYTF.

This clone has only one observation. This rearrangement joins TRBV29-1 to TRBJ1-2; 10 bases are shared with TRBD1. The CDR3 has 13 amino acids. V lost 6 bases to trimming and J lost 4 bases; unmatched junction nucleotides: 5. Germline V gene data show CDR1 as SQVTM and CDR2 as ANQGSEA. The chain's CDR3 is CSVRDRGGYGYTF. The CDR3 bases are TGCAGCGTGAGGGACAGGGGAGGCTATGGCTACACCTTC.

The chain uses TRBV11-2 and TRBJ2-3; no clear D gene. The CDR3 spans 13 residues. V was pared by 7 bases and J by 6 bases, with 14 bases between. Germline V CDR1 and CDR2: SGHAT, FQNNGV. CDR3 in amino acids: CASTLGPRDTQYF. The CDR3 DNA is TGTGCCAGCACCCTTGGGCCGAGGGATACGCAGTATTTT.

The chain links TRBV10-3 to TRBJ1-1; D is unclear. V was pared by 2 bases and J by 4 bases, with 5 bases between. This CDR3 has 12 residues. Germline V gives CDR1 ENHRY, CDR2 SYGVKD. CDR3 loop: CAISERSTEAFF. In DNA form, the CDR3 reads TGTGCCATCAGTGAGAGGTCCACTGAAGCTTTCTTT.

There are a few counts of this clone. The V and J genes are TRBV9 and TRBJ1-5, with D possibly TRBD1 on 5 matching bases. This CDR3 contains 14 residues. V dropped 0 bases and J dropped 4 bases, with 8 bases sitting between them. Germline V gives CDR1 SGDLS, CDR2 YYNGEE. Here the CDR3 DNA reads TGTGCCAGCAGCGTAGGGGGGATAAATCAGCCCCAGCATTTT. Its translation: CASSVGGINQPQHF.

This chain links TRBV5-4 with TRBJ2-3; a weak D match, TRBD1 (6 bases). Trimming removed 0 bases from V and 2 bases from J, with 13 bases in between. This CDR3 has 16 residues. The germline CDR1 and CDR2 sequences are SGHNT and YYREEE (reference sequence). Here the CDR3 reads CASSLALRGDTDTQYF. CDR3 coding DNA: TGTGCCAGCAGCTTGGCCCTCAGGGGAGACACAGATACGCAGTATTTT.

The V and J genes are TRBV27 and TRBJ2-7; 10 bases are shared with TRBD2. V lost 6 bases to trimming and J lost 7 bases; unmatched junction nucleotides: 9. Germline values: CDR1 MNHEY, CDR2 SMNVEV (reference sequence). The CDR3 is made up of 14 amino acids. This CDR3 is CASSLGLARGEQYF. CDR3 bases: TGTGCCAGCAGCCTGGGACTAGCGAGGGGAGAGCAGTACTTC.

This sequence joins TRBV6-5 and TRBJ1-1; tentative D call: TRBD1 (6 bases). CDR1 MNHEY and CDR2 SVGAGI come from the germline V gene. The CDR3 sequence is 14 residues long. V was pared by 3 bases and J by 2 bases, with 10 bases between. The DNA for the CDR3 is TGTGCCAGCAGTTATTGGGGGGCTAACACTGAAGCTTTCTTT. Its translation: CASSYWGANTEAFF.

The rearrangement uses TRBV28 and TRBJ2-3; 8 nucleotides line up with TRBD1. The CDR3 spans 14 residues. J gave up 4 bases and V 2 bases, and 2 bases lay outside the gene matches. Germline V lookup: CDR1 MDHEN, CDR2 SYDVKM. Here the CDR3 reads CASSLGTGADTQYF. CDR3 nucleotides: TGTGCCAGCAGTTTAGGGACAGGCGCAGATACGCAGTATTTT.

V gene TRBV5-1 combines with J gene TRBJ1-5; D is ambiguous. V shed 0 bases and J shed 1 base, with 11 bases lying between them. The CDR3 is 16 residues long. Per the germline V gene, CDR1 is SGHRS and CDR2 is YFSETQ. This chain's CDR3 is CASSLGSSGSNQPQHF. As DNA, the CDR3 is TGCGCCAGCAGCTTGGGGTCGTCGGGAAGCAATCAGCCCCAGCATTTT.

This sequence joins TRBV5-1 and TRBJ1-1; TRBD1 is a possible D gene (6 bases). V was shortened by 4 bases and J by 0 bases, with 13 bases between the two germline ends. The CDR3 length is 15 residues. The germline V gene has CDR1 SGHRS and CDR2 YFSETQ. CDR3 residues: CASSLRTDMNTEAFF. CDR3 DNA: TGCGCCAGCAGCCTACGGACAGATATGAACACTGAAGCTTTCTTT. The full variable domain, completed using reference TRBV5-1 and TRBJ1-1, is KAGVTQTPRYLIKTRGQQVTLSCSPISGHRSVSWYQQTPGQGLQFLFEYFSETQRNKGNFPGRFSGRQFSNSRSEMNVSTLELGDSALYLCASSLRTDMNTEAFFGQGTRLTVV.

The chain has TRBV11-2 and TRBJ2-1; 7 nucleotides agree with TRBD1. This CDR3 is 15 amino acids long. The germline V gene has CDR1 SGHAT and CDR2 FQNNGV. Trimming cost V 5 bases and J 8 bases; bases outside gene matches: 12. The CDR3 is CASSHQQGMAHEQFF. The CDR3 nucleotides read TGTGCCAGCAGCCACCAACAGGGGATGGCCCATGAGCAGTTCTTC. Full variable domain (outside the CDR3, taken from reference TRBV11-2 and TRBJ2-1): EAGVAQSPRYKIIEKRQSVAFWCNPISGHATLYWYQQILGQGPKLLIQFQNNGVVDDSQLPKDRFSAERLKGVDSTLKIQPAKLEDSAVYLCASSHQQGMAHEQFFGPGTRLTVL.

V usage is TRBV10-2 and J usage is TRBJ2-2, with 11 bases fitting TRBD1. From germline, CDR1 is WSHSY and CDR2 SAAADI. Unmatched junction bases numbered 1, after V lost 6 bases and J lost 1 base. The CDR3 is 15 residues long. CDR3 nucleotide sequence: TGCGCCAGCAGGGGGACAGGGGGGAACACCGGGGAGCTGTTTTTT. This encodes CASRGTGGNTGELFF.